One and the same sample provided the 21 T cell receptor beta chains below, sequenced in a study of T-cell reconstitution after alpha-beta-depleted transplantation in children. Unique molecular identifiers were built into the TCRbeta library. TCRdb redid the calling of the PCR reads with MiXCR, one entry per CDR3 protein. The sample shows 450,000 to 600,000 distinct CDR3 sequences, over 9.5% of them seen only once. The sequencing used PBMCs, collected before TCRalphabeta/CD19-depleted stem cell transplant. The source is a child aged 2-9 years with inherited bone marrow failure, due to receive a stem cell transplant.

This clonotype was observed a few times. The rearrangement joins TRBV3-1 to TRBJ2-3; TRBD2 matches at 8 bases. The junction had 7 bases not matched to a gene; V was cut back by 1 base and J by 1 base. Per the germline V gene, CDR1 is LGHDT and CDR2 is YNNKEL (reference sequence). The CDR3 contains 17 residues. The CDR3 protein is CASSQVPSGLRTDTQYF. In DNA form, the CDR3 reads TGTGCCAGCAGCCAAGTTCCTAGCGGGCTTCGCACAGATACGCAGTATTTT.

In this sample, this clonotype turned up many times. The CDR3 DNA reads as TGTGCCAGCAGCGGGGCGGGGGGCTACGAGCAGTACTTC. It is translated as CASSGAGGYEQYF. This sequence joins TRBV7-9 and TRBJ2-7, with 8 bases aligning to TRBD2. Trimming at V came to 5 bases and at J to 3 bases, leaving 3 bases not matched to a gene. There are 13 residues in the CDR3. Germline V lookup: CDR1 SEHNR, CDR2 FQNEAQ (reference sequence).

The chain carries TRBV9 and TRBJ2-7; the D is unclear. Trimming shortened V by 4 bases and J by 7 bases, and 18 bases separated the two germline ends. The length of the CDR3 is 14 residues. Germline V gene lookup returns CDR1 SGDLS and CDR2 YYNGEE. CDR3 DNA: TGTGCCAGCAGCCCCCGGTTATCGGTGTGGGAGCAGTACTTC. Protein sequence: CASSPRLSVWEQYF.

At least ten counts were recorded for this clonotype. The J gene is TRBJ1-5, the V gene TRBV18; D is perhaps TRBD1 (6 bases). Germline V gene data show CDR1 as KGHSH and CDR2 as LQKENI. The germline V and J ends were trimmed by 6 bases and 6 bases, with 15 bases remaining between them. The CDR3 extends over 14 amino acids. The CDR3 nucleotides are TGTGCCAGCTCCCGCAGGGGCGCCTCTCAGCCCCAGCATTTT. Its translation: CASSRRGASQPQHF.

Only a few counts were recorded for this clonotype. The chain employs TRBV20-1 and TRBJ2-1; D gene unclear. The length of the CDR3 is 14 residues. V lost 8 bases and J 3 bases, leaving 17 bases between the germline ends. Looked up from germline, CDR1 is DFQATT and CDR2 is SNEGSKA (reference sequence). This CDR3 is CSPVASRFYNEQFF. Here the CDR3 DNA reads TGCAGTCCCGTGGCCTCACGATTCTACAATGAGCAGTTCTTC.

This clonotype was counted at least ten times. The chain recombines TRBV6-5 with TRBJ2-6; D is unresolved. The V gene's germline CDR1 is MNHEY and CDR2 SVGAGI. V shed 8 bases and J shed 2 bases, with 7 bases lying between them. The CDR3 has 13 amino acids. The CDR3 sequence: CASRIPGANVLTF. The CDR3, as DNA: TGTGCCAGCCGGATACCTGGGGCCAACGTCCTGACTTTC.

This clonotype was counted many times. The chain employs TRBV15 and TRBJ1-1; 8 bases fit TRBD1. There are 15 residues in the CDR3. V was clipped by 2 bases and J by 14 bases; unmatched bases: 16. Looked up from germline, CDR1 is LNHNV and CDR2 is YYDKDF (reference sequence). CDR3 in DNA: TGTGCCACCAGCAGACCCTATCCGGGACAGGCGCCTTCCTTCTTT. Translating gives CATSRPYPGQAPSFF.

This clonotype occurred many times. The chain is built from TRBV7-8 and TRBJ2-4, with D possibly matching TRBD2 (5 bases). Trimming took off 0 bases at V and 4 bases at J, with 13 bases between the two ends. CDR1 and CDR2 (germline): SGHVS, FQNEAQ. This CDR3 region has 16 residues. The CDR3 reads CASSLAHQGGKNIQYF. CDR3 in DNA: TGTGCCAGCAGCTTAGCCCATCAAGGAGGTAAAAACATTCAGTACTTC.

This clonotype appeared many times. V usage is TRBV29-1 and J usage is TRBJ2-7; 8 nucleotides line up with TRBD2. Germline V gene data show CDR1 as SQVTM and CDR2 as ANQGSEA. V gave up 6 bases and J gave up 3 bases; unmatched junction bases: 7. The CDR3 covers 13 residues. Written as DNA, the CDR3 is TGCAGCGTGGCCTATAGCGGGGACTACGAGCAGTACTTC. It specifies CSVAYSGDYEQYF.

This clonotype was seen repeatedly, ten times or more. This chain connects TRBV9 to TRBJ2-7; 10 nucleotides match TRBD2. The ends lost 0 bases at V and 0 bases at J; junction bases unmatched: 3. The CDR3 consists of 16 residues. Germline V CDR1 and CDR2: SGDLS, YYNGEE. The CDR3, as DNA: TGTGCCAGCAGCGTAGGGGCTAGCGGGGGCTCCTACGAGCAGTACTTC. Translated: CASSVGASGGSYEQYF.

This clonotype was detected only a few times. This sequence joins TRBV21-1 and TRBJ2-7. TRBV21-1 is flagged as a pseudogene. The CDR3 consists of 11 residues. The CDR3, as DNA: TGTGCCAGCCGGTCCGATTACGAGCAGTACTTC. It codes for CASRSDYEQYF.

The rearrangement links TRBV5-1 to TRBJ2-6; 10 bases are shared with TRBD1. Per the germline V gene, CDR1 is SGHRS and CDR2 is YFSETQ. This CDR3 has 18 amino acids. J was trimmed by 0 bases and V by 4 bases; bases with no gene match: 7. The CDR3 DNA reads TGCGCCAGCAGCCCACGGGACAGGGGCTTCTCTGGGGCCAACGTCCTGACTTTC. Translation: CASSPRDRGFSGANVLTF.

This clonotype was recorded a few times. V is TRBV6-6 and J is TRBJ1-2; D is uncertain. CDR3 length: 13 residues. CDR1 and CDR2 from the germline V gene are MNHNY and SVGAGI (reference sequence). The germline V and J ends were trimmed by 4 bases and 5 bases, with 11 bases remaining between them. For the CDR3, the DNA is TGTGCCAGCAGTTCAGACTCGGGATATGGCTACACCTTC. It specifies CASSSDSGYGYTF.

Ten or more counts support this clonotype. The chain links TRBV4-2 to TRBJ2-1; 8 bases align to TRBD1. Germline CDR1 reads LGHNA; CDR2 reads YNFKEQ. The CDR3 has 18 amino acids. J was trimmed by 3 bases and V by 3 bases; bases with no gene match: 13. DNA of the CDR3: TGTGCCAGCAGCCAGAGGGGAGGACAGGGCGATGTCTACAATGAGCAGTTCTTC. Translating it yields CASSQRGGQGDVYNEQFF.

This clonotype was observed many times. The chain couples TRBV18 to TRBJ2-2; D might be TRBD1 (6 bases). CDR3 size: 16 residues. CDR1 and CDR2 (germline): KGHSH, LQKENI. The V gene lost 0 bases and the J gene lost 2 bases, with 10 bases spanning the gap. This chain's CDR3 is CASSPPSGHNTGELFF. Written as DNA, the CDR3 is TGTGCCAGCTCACCACCGTCGGGACACAACACCGGGGAGCTGTTTTTT.

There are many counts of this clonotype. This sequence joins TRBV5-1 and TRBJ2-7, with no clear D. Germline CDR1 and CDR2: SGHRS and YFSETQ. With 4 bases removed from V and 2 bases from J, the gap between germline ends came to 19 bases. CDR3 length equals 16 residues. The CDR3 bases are TGCGCCAGCAGCCCCTGGGCCTCGCGGTCTACCTACGAGCAGTACTTC. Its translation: CASSPWASRSTYEQYF.

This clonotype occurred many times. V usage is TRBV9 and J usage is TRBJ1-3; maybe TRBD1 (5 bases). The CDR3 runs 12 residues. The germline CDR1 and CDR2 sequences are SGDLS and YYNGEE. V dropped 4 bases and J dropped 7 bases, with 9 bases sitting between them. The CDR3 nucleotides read TGTGCCAGCAGCAGTCGGGGGAACACCATATATTTT. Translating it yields CASSSRGNTIYF.

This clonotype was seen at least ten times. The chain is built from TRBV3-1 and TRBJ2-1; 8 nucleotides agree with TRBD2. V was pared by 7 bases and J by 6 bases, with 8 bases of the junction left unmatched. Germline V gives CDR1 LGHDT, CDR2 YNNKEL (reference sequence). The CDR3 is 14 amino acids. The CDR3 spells CASMATGLVNEQFF. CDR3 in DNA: TGTGCCAGCATGGCGACGGGACTAGTCAATGAGCAGTTCTTC.

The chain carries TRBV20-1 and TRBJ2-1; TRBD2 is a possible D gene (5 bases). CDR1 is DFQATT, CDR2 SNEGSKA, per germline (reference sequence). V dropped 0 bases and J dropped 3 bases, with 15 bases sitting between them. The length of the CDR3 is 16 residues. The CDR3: CSARDPAVRYYNEQFF. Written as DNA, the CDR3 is TGCAGTGCTAGAGATCCAGCGGTAAGGTACTACAATGAGCAGTTCTTC.

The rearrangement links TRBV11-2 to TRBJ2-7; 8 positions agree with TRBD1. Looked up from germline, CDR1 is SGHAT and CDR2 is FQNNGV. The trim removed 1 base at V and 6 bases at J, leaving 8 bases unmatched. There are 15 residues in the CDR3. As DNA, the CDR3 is TGTGCCAGCAGCTTAGCGGGACAGGTCATCCGCGAGCAGTACTTC. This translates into CASSLAGQVIREQYF.

The CDR3 loop is CAWSVVTDNYGYTF. The CDR3, as DNA: TGTGCCTGGAGTGTGGTGACGGACAACTATGGCTACACCTTC. This chain connects TRBV30 to TRBJ1-2; D unresolved. From germline, CDR1 is GTSNPN and CDR2 SVGIG (reference sequence). Trimming pared 0 bases from V and 2 bases from J, leaving 10 bases between. The CDR3 covers 14 residues.